This is a list of T cell receptor beta chains from one sample in a study of control samples from healthy donors and cancer patients. This table comes from immunoSEQ multiplex PCR, and its TCRdb copy is limited to in-frame clones, with some not included. The table includes about 120,000 clones, roughly 84% detected once. Sequencing input: blood. The receptors stem from a man aged 18-30 years in good health. CDR3s include the opening cysteine and the closing phenylalanine or tryptophan. Each record gives: D gene, clone size, CDR3 length, J gene, V gene, CDR3 DNA, CDR3 protein. D genes are given only for firm matches. Size is omitted from some rows. Given values are once, few, many or a class for expanded clones.

TRBD2 | - | 16 | TRBJ2-3 | TRBV10-2 | TGCGCCAGCAGTGAGTCCAGCGGGGGGGGTGCAGATACGCAGTATTTT | CASSESSGGGADTQYF
TRBD2 | - | 14 | TRBJ2-7 | TRBV7-8 | TGTGCCAGCAGCGACACGGGGGGCTCCTACGAGCAGTACTTC | CASSDTGGSYEQYF
- | - | 14 | TRBJ2-4 | TRBV4-1 | TGCGCCAGCAGCCTTGGAGGACGATCGAACATTCAGTACTTC | CASSLGGRSNIQYF
- | - | 14 | TRBJ2-2 | TRBV5-1 | TGCGCCAGCAGCTCGGACTCGAACACCGGGGAGCTGTTTTTT | CASSSDSNTGELFF
- | - | 12 | TRBJ2-7 | TRBV10-2 | TGCGCCAGCACTCCTGGTGGTCCCACCCAGTACTTC | CASTPGGPTQYF
TRBD1 | - | 13 | TRBJ1-2 | TRBV6-2/TRBV6-3 | TGTGCCAGCAGTGACGGGGACAGAAGTCGCTACACCTTC | CASSDGDRSRYTF
- | - | 14 | TRBJ1-1 | TRBV27 | TGTGCCAGCAGTCCCACACGGATGAACACTGAAGCTTTCTTT | CASSPTRMNTEAFF
TRBD2 | - | 17 | TRBJ2-1 | TRBV6-2/TRBV6-3 | TGTGCCAGCAGTTACTCGATTCGGTTAGCGGGAGTCAATGAGCAGTTCTTC | CASSYSIRLAGVNEQFF
TRBD2 | once | 16 | TRBJ2-3 | TRBV9 | TGTGCCAGCAGCGTGAATGGAGCGGGAGCGACAGATACGCAGTATTTT | CASSVNGAGATDTQYF
TRBD1 | - | 17 | TRBJ1-5 | TRBV27 | TGTGCCAGCATCAGGACAGGGGGTGGCCCTCCGAATCAGCCCCAGCATTTT | CASIRTGGGPPNQPQHF
- | few | 12 | TRBJ1-2 | TRBV5-5 | TGTGCCAGCAGCCAGCAAGACTATGGCTACACCTTC | CASSQQDYGYTF
TRBD2 | - | 16 | TRBJ2-3 | TRBV9 | TGTGCCAGCAGCGTAGCGGTAGCGGGACGGTCAGATACGCAGTATTTT | CASSVAVAGRSDTQYF
- | - | 17 | TRBJ1-5 | TRBV27 | TGTGCCAGCAGTTTTTTACCGATCCGGGACAGCAATCAGCCCCAGCATTTT | CASSFLPIRDSNQPQHF
- | - | 12 | TRBJ1-1 | TRBV6-5 | TGTGCCAGCAGCTTTGAGGGAGGGGGAGCTTTCTTT | CASSFEGGGAFF
- | - | 14 | TRBJ2-7 | TRBV14 | TGTGCCAGCAGCCGCCTGTTGGCGGACTACGAGCAGTACTTC | CASSRLLADYEQYF
TRBD1 | - | 15 | TRBJ2-7 | TRBV2 | TGTGCCAGCAGTGCCGACAGGGGTGGGGCCTACGAGCAGTACTTC | CASSADRGGAYEQYF
- | - | 13 | TRBJ2-3 | TRBV2 | TGTGCCAGCGGATCTCGTGTGGGTGATACGCAGTATTTT | CASGSRVGDTQYF